This T cell receptor (beta chain) was recorded in a study of blood T cell repertoires in COVID-19 (dated by TCRdb to the early 2020s). Broadly, across the study: Samples from collaborators originated in the United States, Italy and Spain and spanned both the acute and convalescent phases of COVID-19. Samples were obtained from the ongoing ImmuneRACE study (first 160 participants) and from about 1,300 subjects provided by 6 global collaborators. The repertoires were made available in a free public database intended to serve as a resource for research on the immune response to SARS-CoV-2. The sample metadata nearly always contained a de-identified subject ID, COVID-19 status, age in years and sex. The material from the prospective study consisted of cDNA or gDNA derived from T cells, B-cell-depleted T cells, or PBMCs. Where HLA class I and class II types were available, the types were taken from metadata supplied by the sample provider, not from assay-based typing. Subjects who had been exposed to COVID-19, were actively infected with it, or had recovered from it provided the deeply sampled blood TCRbeta repertoires that made up the dataset. Beyond this particular receptor, the publication reports: The quantity of clinical and demographic metadata differed by source and by participant and was supplied without curation.

In the prospective study, participants were about 18 to 95 years old, resided in about two dozen geographic areas of the United States, and were enrolled through a virtual design. Cohort assignment in the prospective study relied on participant-reported clinical history from a screening survey and a study questionnaire. In the prospective study, whole blood, serum and a nasopharyngeal or oropharyngeal swab were collected from each participant by mobile phlebotomists. Additional blood draws and questionnaires over an approximately 2-month period could optionally be provided by prospective study participants. Prospective study blood samples were shipped either frozen or at room temperature before DNA extraction. Regarding this clone: What this receptor recognizes is not known. The sample holds no much larger clone one base away, and base qualities are not on file.

V loses 4 bases, J loses 3 bases, and the germline ends lie 24 bases apart. CDR1 and CDR2 are read off the germline V gene as MGHRA and YSYEKL. From cysteine to phenylalanine, the CDR3 is 18 amino acids long. CDR3 DNA is the only sequence kept; it has 54 bases, read in frame from the first base. TCRbeta CDR3 regions were amplified from genomic DNA using the immunoSEQ Assay, a bias-controlled multiplex PCR. In the authors' own workflow: The number of nucleated cells in each sample was estimated by amplification of reference gene primers within the assay. To quantify the absolute abundance of each unique TCRbeta CDR3 rearrangement, sequence reads were collapsed and filtered. For each sample, productive Simpson clonality was calculated by taking the square root of Simpson's diversity index across productive rearrangements. In its TCRdb copy, this immuneACCESS table keeps in-frame sequences only and misses some clones. Where compared with another copy, unresolved V genes explain less than half of these, and the others have no known cause. V, J and clone size are those of that table, while D and trimming were read from the DNA. Here the sample has around 230,000 clones; approximately 86% occur a single time. The ten largest clones add up to approximately 10% of the sample.

In this chain, TRBV4-1 is recombined with TRBJ2-5; no confident D gene assignment can be made. What was sequenced was PBMCs or T cells enriched from blood (not recorded which). This receptor was identified in a man between 18 and 29 years old with acute COVID-19. Read as DNA, the sequence is TGCGCCAGCAGCCCCCTAGGTGAGGTTCGTACTGATAAAGAGACCCAGTACTTC. Translated, this is CASSPLGEVRTDKETQYF.